Reported below is one T cell receptor (beta chain). This CDR3 fails to terminate in the conserved phenylalanine or tryptophan, so it likely reflects a read error. This CDR3 comprises 15 residues. Germline loops: CDR1 SGHRS, CDR2 YFSETQ. The V segment lost 4 bases and the J segment 5 bases; nucleotides outside the gene matches: 11. The data belong to a study of blood T cells in healthy people across ages. Sample-barcoded 5' priming and a J-beta primer mix drove a second PCR of roughly 6 to 12 cycles. Template switching added a 12-random-nucleotide identifier to every cDNA molecule. TCRdb itself ran the 5' RACE reads through MiXCR, one entry per CDR3 protein. The table has 1.5 million to 2 million distinct CDR3 sequences, roughly 30% seen once.

The chain is built from TRBV5-1 and TRBJ2-5, with 7 bases that match TRBD1. What was sequenced was blood. The receptor comes from a woman aged 25 to 45 in good health. Here the CDR3 DNA reads TGCGCCAGCAGCGGGCGAGGGGGCTTTCAGGAGACCCAGTACCTC. Translating it yields CASSGRGGFQETQYL.